This T cell receptor (beta chain) was recorded in a study of Ad26.COV2.S vaccination and SARS-CoV-2 variants. This CDR3 contains 16 residues. V was pared by 4 bases and J by 5 bases, with 14 bases of the junction left unmatched. CDR1 and CDR2 (germline): SGHRS, YFSETQ. Using immunoSEQ multiplex PCR, the repertoire was profiled, and TCRdb retains in-frame clones only, with some absent. The sample holds some 290,000 clones, about 85% seen once. Treatment meaning: roughly 20 received Ad26.COV2.S at low or high dose, single or two shots; roughly five received placebo; per-sample allocation not given. Following the first vaccine or placebo injection, samples were taken on day 63. This clone has a single count.

The TCR comes from a person aged 18-65 years who received the Ad26.COV2.S COVID-19 vaccine or a placebo. The sequences come from peripheral blood, collected in a trial of Ad26.COV2.S vaccine versus placebo. The chain combines TRBV5-1 with TRBJ1-2, with 7 bases that match TRBD1. CDR3 sequence: CASSLKRETGLYGYTF. CDR3 DNA: TGCGCCAGCAGCCTTAAAAGGGAGACAGGGCTATATGGCTACACCTTC.